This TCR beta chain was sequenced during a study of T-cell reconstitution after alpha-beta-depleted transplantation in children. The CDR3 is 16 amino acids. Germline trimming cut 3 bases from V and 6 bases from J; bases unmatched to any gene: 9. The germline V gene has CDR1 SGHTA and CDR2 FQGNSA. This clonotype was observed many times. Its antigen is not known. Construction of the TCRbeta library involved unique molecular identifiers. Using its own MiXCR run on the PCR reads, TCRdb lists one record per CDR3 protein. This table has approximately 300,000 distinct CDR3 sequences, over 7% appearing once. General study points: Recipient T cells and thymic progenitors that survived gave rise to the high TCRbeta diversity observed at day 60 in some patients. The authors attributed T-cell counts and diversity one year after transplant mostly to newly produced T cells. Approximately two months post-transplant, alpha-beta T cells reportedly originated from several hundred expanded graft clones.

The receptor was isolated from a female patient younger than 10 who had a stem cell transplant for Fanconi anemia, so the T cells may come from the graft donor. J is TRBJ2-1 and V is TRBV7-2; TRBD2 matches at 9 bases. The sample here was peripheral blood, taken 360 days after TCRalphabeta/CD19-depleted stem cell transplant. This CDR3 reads CASSLILAGTSNEQFF. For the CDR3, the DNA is TGTGCCAGCAGCTTGATTCTAGCGGGAACAAGCAATGAGCAGTTCTTC.